This is a list of T cell receptor beta chains from one sample in a study of regulatory T cells in long-lasting Graves disease. TCRdb called the multiplex PCR reads again in MiXCR, with one record for every CDR3 protein. This repertoire shows about 340,000 distinct CDR3 sequences, about 18% found once; its top ten account for just under 30%. Here the sequenced sample was peripheral blood mononuclear cells (PBMCs), taken when the disease was refractory, from a patient treated with antithyroid drugs. These receptors were obtained from a female donor with Graves disease. Each CDR3 is given with its conserved first and last residue. The order of the fields is D gene, V gene, J gene, clone size, CDR3 DNA, CDR3 protein. D genes are given only for firm matches. Not every row has a clone size; where given, it reads once, few, many or a size class.

>-|TRBV6-1|TRBJ1-5|many
TGTGCCAGCAGGATTCGAGACAATCAGCCCCAGCATTTT
CASRIRDNQPQHF
>TRBD1|TRBV28|TRBJ2-7|many
TGTGCCAGCAGTTTTACCCGCGGGACAGGGATCTACGAGCAGTACTTC
CASSFTRGTGIYEQYF
>TRBD2|TRBV6-2/TRBV6-3|TRBJ2-7|few
TGTGCCAGCAGTTCCCTATACTCCACTAGCGGGCTATCCTACGAGCAGTACTTC
CASSSLYSTSGLSYEQYF
>-|TRBV28|TRBJ2-7|many
TGTGCCAGCGCCGCTCGTTACGAGCAGTACTTC
CASAARYEQYF
>TRBD1|TRBV2|TRBJ1-5|many
TGTGCCAGCAGTGGGACAGGGGGCAACAATCAGCCCCAGCATTTT
CASSGTGGNNQPQHF
>-|TRBV5-1|TRBJ2-7|-
TGCGCCAGCAGCTTGGGGCCGAGCCCAGGGCTCTACGAGCAGTACTTC
CASSLGPSPGLYEQYF
>-|TRBV6-2/TRBV6-3|TRBJ1-6|few
TGTGCCAGCAGTTACTTACGCCAGGCTACGGGGACACCCCTCCACTTT
CASSYLRQATGTPLHF
>TRBD2|TRBV2|TRBJ2-5|many
TGTGCCAGCAGTGAAGGAGGTAGCGGGAAGACCCAGTACTTC
CASSEGGSGKTQYF
>TRBD2|TRBV11-3|TRBJ2-7|few
TGTGCCAGCAGCTTGGCCGGACTAGCGGGGGCCCTCCCCGAGCAGTACTTC
CASSLAGLAGALPEQYF
>-|TRBV29-1|TRBJ2-1|few
TGCAGCGTCCGCCCGATGGGGCACAAGGGGAATGAGCAGTTCTTC
CSVRPMGHKGNEQFF
>-|TRBV12-3/TRBV12-4|TRBJ1-1|many
TGTGCCAGCAGTTTGGCAGGGGACGGGCTGAACACTGAAGCTTTCTTT
CASSLAGDGLNTEAFF
>-|TRBV28|TRBJ1-6|few
TGTGCCAGCAGTCACCGGGACGGTTATAATTCACCCCTCCACTTT
CASSHRDGYNSPLHF
>-|TRBV29-1|TRBJ2-7|many
TGCAGCGTTGGAGGTTCCTACGAGCAGTACTTC
CSVGGSYEQYF
>TRBD2|TRBV7-3|TRBJ2-2|-
TGTGCCAGCAGTCCTACAGGGACTAGCGGGAGGGGTACCGGGGAGCTGTTTTTT
CASSPTGTSGRGTGELFF
>TRBD1|TRBV5-1|TRBJ2-7|-
TGCGCCAGCAGCTTGGCCCCCGGACAGGGAACCTACGAGCAGTACTTC
CASSLAPGQGTYEQYF
>-|TRBV12-3/TRBV12-4|TRBJ1-6|once
TGTGCCAGCAGTTTTGGGGAGGGTCAATCACCCCTCCACTTT
CASSFGEGQSPLHF
>TRBD1|TRBV7-2|TRBJ1-6|many
TGTGCCAGCAGCATCCGGACAGGGAACGGGTCACCCCTCCACTTT
CASSIRTGNGSPLHF
>TRBD1|TRBV3-1|TRBJ2-5|many
TGTGCCAGCAGCCGAGGATGGACAGGGCCAGAGGAGACCCAGTACTTC
CASSRGWTGPEETQYF
>TRBD1|TRBV9|TRBJ2-7|few
TGTGCCAGCAGCGCAGGCCCGACAGGGGGCTCCTACGAGCAGTACTTC
CASSAGPTGGSYEQYF
>-|TRBV28|TRBJ1-5|many
TGTGCCAGCAGTTTACGGGACATCCATCAGCCCCAGCATTTT
CASSLRDIHQPQHF
>-|TRBV9|TRBJ2-2|few
TGTGCCAGCAGCGTAGTTGAGGGAGGACACACCGGGGAGCTGTTTTTT
CASSVVEGGHTGELFF
>-|TRBV20-1|TRBJ1-2|few
TGCAGTGCGGGGACTGTCAACTATGGCTACACCTTC
CSAGTVNYGYTF
>-|TRBV9|TRBJ1-1|-
TGTGCCAGCAGCGCAGGACCCGGGGGCACTGAAGCTTTCTTT
CASSAGPGGTEAFF
>TRBD1|TRBV19|TRBJ2-7|-
TGTGCCAGTAGTTCTCGACAGGGGATCAACGAGCAGTACTTC
CASSSRQGINEQYF
>-|TRBV5-1|TRBJ1-2|few
TGCGCCAGCAGCCTCGCCTTCGGGGGAGGGACTAACTATGGCTACACCTTC
CASSLAFGGGTNYGYTF
>-|TRBV18|TRBJ2-5|many
TGTGCCAGCTCACCACTAGAGGGATTACAAGAGACCCAGTACTTC
CASSPLEGLQETQYF
>-|TRBV11-2|TRBJ2-5|many
TGTGCCAGCAGCCAAGACAAGAAGACCCAGTACTTC
CASSQDKKTQYF
>-|TRBV11-2|TRBJ2-7|many
TGTGCCAGCAGCCAGAGGACAGACCTTTTCTACGAGCAGTACTTC
CASSQRTDLFYEQYF
>-|TRBV29-1|TRBJ2-2|-
TGCAGCGCAGGGACCGACACCGGGGAGCTGTTTTTT
CSAGTDTGELFF
>TRBD1|TRBV6-1|TRBJ2-2|many
TGTGCCAGCAGGGGGACAGGGCAGAACACCGGGGAGCTGTTTTTT
CASRGTGQNTGELFF
>-|TRBV29-1|TRBJ1-1|many
TGCAGCGTTGAAGGTGCGATGAACACTGAAGCTTTCTTT
CSVEGAMNTEAFF
>-|TRBV5-6|TRBJ2-1|once
TGTGCCAGCAGAGGAGTAGGCTCCTACAATGAGCAGTTCTTC
CASRGVGSYNEQFF
>-|TRBV29-1|TRBJ1-5|many
TGCAGCGTTACCCCGAAGATCGTACAGTCTCAGCCCCAGCATTTT
CSVTPKIVQSQPQHF
>TRBD1|TRBV11-2|TRBJ1-3|-
TGTGCCAGCAGCTCCTCGGGACAGGGTAGAAACACCATATATTTT
CASSSSGQGRNTIYF
>TRBD2|TRBV5-1|TRBJ2-1|-
TGCGCCAGCAGCTTGTTCTCAGCGGGAGGTTGGAATGAGCAGTTCTTC
CASSLFSAGGWNEQFF
>-|TRBV18|TRBJ1-6|many
TGTGCCAGCTCACCATCCCAGGGGATGTCCGATTCACCCCTCCACTTT
CASSPSQGMSDSPLHF
>TRBD1|TRBV3-1|TRBJ1-1|many
TGTGCCAGCAGCCAAGTACAGGGGAGCACTGAAGCTTTCTTT
CASSQVQGSTEAFF
>TRBD1|TRBV5-5|TRBJ2-1|few
TGTGCCAGCAGCTTGACCCGGGACAGTCGATCCAATGAGCAGTTCTTC
CASSLTRDSRSNEQFF
>-|TRBV12-3/TRBV12-4|TRBJ1-6|many
TGTGCCAGCAGACCCGCGGGGTCCCTCTATAATTCACCCCTCCACTTT
CASRPAGSLYNSPLHF
>-|TRBV12-5|TRBJ1-4|many
TGTGCTAGTGGTTCCGGGACGTCGTCGAAAAAACTGTTTTTT
CASGSGTSSKKLFF
>-|TRBV2|TRBJ2-6|many
TGTGCCAGCAGTGACTACTCTGGGGCCAACGTCCTGACTTTC
CASSDYSGANVLTF
>-|TRBV12-3/TRBV12-4|TRBJ1-1|few
TGTGCCAGCACCATGAGGAGGGGGGATACTGAAGCTTTCTTT
CASTMRRGDTEAFF
>-|TRBV10-2|TRBJ1-1|few
TGCGCCAGCAATTTTGGACAGTCGTCACAAGAAGCTTTCTTT
CASNFGQSSQEAFF
>-|TRBV19|TRBJ2-5|many
TGTGCCAGTAGCGACACGGGCTACCAAGAGACCCAGTACTTC
CASSDTGYQETQYF